One sample yielded the 29 T cell receptor beta chains listed below, sequenced in a study of T cell responses to AZD1222 COVID-19 vaccine. Sequencing was performed with immunoSEQ multiplex PCR; in TCRdb, only in-frame clones are kept and a portion is missing. This sample carries 120,000 to 150,000 clones, roughly four fifths of them seen once, and the ten largest clones take about 4%. This material consisted of peripheral blood, taken on day 0 of MenACWY control vaccination. All receptors derive from an adult in good health.

The J gene is TRBJ1-1, the V gene TRBV5-6, with 7 bases aligning to TRBD1. The germline CDR1 and CDR2 sequences are SGHDT and YYEEEE. V shed 1 base, J shed 6 bases, and the junction held 21 bases outside the gene matches. The CDR3 contains 19 residues. The CDR3 loop reads CASSLRQGGVIVRVSEAFF. DNA of the CDR3: TGTGCCAGCAGCTTGAGACAGGGAGGTGTGATAGTTCGTGTCTCTGAAGCTTTCTTT.

The gene calls are TRBV7-8 and TRBJ2-3; the match to TRBD2 covers 9 bases. CDR1 is SGHVS and CDR2 is FQNEAQ in the germline V gene. V was clipped by 2 bases and J by 7 bases; unmatched bases: 13. CDR3 length equals 17 residues. Written as DNA, the CDR3 is TGTGCCAGCAGCTTACCGATTAGCGGGGGCCTCGGGAATACGCAGTATTTT. Its protein is CASSLPISGGLGNTQYF.

The V gene is TRBV7-6, the J gene TRBJ2-2, with TRBD1 matching 9 bases. The CDR3 spans 16 residues. The V gene end was trimmed by 5 bases and the J gene end by 3 bases; junction bases not matched to a gene: 7. The germline V gene encodes CDR1 SGHVS and CDR2 FNYEAQ. Written as DNA, the CDR3 is TGTGCCAGCAGCAAACAGGGGGCAGGGTACACCGGGGAGCTGTTTTTT. Its translation: CASSKQGAGYTGELFF.

The chain couples TRBV6-5 to TRBJ2-3; D possibly corresponds to TRBD1 (6 bases). Germline V lookup: CDR1 MNHEY, CDR2 SVGAGI. V was shortened by 6 bases and J by 0 bases, with 10 bases between the two germline ends. The CDR3 runs 14 residues. The CDR3 sequence: CASSLDRSTDTQYF. The CDR3 DNA is TGTGCCAGCAGCCTGGACAGAAGCACAGATACGCAGTATTTT.

The J gene is TRBJ1-1, the V gene TRBV6-5; D uncertain. The germline CDR1 and CDR2 sequences are MNHEY and SVGAGI. This CDR3 comprises 15 residues. Trimming stripped 7 bases from V and 1 base from J, with 16 bases between. The CDR3: CASNAARAGNTEAFF. The CDR3 nucleotides read TGTGCCAGCAACGCCGCGCGAGCAGGGAACACTGAAGCTTTCTTT.

The chain has TRBV7-9 and TRBJ2-2; D possibly corresponds to TRBD1 (7 bases). CDR3 length: 13 residues. Germline V gives CDR1 SEHNR, CDR2 FQNEAQ (reference sequence). V lost 5 bases and J 13 bases, leaving 17 bases between the germline ends. In DNA, the CDR3 is TGTGCCAGCAGCCCAGGGGGGTTCTCGGCGCTGTTTTTT. It yields the protein CASSPGGFSALFF.

The genes are TRBV11-2 and TRBJ1-1; tentative D call: TRBD1 (5 bases). This CDR3 has 14 residues. V was clipped by 5 bases and J by 4 bases, with 14 bases between them. Per germline, CDR1 SGHAT and CDR2 FQNNGV. The CDR3 loop is CASSTEAGVTEAFF. The CDR3 nucleotides are TGTGCCAGCAGCACAGAGGCGGGGGTCACTGAAGCTTTCTTT.

This clone occurred once. V gene TRBV5-1 combines with J gene TRBJ1-2, with D tentatively TRBD1 (6 bases). The CDR3 has 13 residues. The germline V gene encodes CDR1 SGHRS and CDR2 YFSETQ. The V end lost 5 bases, the J end lost 0 bases, and 8 bases lay between the germline ends. The CDR3 loop is CASRTGPNYGYTF. The DNA of the CDR3 is TGCGCCAGCAGGACAGGCCCTAACTATGGCTACACCTTC.

Of note for this clone: This sample also contains other DNA sequences that code for the same CDR3. The chain has TRBV29-1 and TRBJ1-5, with a weak D call TRBD1 (5 bases). The CDR3 contains 13 residues. V was shortened by 1 base and J by 4 bases, with 8 bases between the two germline ends. The germline V gene has CDR1 SQVTM and CDR2 ANQGSEA. The chain's CDR3 is CSVEVGGNQPQHF. CDR3 in DNA: TGCAGCGTTGAAGTGGGGGGAAATCAGCCCCAGCATTTT.

Concerning this clone: A read error may be the cause here, since a much bigger clone is one base away. V gene TRBV4-1 combines with J gene TRBJ2-2; D call uncertain. The CDR3 loop spans 15 amino acids. The V gene's germline CDR1 is MGHRA and CDR2 YSYEKL. CDR3 DNA: TGCGCCAGCAGCCAAAATGTGGCCTACACGGGGGAGCTGTTTTTT. Amino acids: CASSQNVAYTGELFF.

The V and J genes are TRBV18 and TRBJ1-1; no firm D call. Between the trimmed V and J ends, which lost 6 bases and 1 base, there was a span of 15 bases. This CDR3 is built from 15 residues. Germline assignment: CDR1 KGHSH and CDR2 LQKENI. The CDR3 spells CASSQTRHENTEAFF. For the CDR3, the DNA is TGTGCCAGCTCTCAGACTAGACACGAGAACACTGAAGCTTTCTTT.

The chain joins TRBV19 to TRBJ1-6; a weak D match, TRBD1 (5 bases). The ends were cut back, 5 bases at V and 7 bases at J, with 12 bases in the middle. The germline V gene encodes CDR1 LNHDA and CDR2 SQIVND (reference sequence). The CDR3 is 14 amino acids. CDR3 bases: TGTGCCAGTAGTCGCGGGACGGCGAATTCACCCCTCCACTTT. Its protein is CASSRGTANSPLHF.

The chain carries TRBV4-1 and TRBJ2-5; no definite D call. In germline, CDR1 is MGHRA, CDR2 YSYEKL. Trimming removed 0 bases at V and 10 bases at J, with 12 bases between. The CDR3 spans 13 residues. The CDR3 region is CASSQDLSVLQYF. The CDR3 bases are TGCGCCAGCAGCCAAGATCTCAGCGTTCTCCAGTACTTC.

This clone was seen ten or more times. This chain uses TRBV28 with TRBJ2-6; tentatively, D is TRBD2 (6 bases). There are 15 residues in the CDR3. Germline V gene sequence: CDR1 MDHEN, CDR2 SYDVKM. Trimming took 6 bases from V and 0 from J, leaving 9 bases between them. CDR3 nucleotides: TGTGCCAGCAGGGGGGGTAGCTCTGGGGCCAACGTCCTGACTTTC. This translates into CASRGGSSGANVLTF.

This clone has only one observation. This rearrangement joins TRBV4-1 to TRBJ2-2; TRBD2 agrees at 12 bases. V lost 3 bases to trimming and J lost 9 bases; unmatched junction nucleotides: 5. Per the germline V gene, CDR1 is MGHRA and CDR2 is YSYEKL. CDR3 length equals 15 residues. DNA of the CDR3: TGCGCCAGCAGCCATCGACTAGCGGGGGACCGGGAGCTGTTTTTT. It translates to CASSHRLAGDRELFF.

This rearrangement joins TRBV5-1 to TRBJ1-1, with 7 bases aligning to TRBD1. Per germline, CDR1 SGHRS and CDR2 YFSETQ. The junction had 16 bases not matched to a gene; V was cut back by 7 bases and J by 4 bases. The CDR3 length is 16 residues. The chain's CDR3 is CASWVSARQGGTEAFF. The DNA of the CDR3 is TGCGCCAGCTGGGTGTCCGCACGACAGGGTGGCACTGAAGCTTTCTTT.

V gene TRBV28 combines with J gene TRBJ2-1; the D gene is possibly TRBD1 (6 bases). The CDR3 is 12 residues long. Trimming removed 4 bases at V and 9 bases at J, with 10 bases between. The V gene's germline CDR1 is MDHEN and CDR2 SYDVKM. Written as DNA, the CDR3 is TGTGCCAGCAGTTCAACAGGGCGTGAGCAGTTCTTC. It specifies CASSSTGREQFF.

The genes are TRBV9 and TRBJ2-2; 10 bases align to TRBD1. This CDR3 contains 16 residues. V shed 4 bases, J shed 2 bases, and the junction held 5 bases outside the gene matches. Germline values: CDR1 SGDLS, CDR2 YYNGEE. The CDR3: CASSTRDRGNTGELFF. CDR3 in DNA: TGTGCCAGCAGCACCCGGGACAGGGGAAACACCGGGGAGCTGTTTTTT.

The chain carries TRBV28 and TRBJ1-2; D gene ambiguous. Trimming left V 10 bases short and J 7 bases short, with 13 bases between. The CDR3 spans 11 residues. Germline CDR1 is MDHEN and CDR2 is SYDVKM. The CDR3, as DNA: TGTGCCACCCGCCAGTTGCTTGGCTACACCTTC. Amino acid sequence: CATRQLLGYTF.

The genes are TRBV2 and TRBJ1-5; D uncertain. Trimming took 5 bases from V and 2 from J, leaving 10 bases between them. CDR3 size: 14 residues. The germline CDR1 and CDR2 sequences are SNHLY and FYNNEI. CDR3 coding DNA: TGTGCCAGCAGTTCCGGGAATGGCAATCAGCCCCAGCATTTT. This gives the protein CASSSGNGNQPQHF.

This clone was detected a few times. This chain joins TRBV10-2 and TRBJ1-2; 10 bases are shared with TRBD1. Trimming cost V 8 bases and J 8 bases; bases outside gene matches: 11. Germline CDR1 and CDR2: WSHSY and SAAADI. The CDR3 is made up of 14 amino acids. CDR3 in amino acids: CASGRPDRGHGYTF. CDR3 in DNA: TGCGCCAGCGGGAGGCCTGACAGGGGGCACGGCTACACCTTC.

The V and J genes are TRBV5-1 and TRBJ2-5, with 9 bases aligning to TRBD1. The CDR3 totals 16 residues. Germline lookup yields CDR1 SGHRS and CDR2 YFSETQ. With V trimmed by 4 bases and J by 1 base, 8 bases remained unmatched. CDR3 loop: CASSVGQGHVQETQYF. DNA for the CDR3: TGCGCCAGCAGCGTGGGACAGGGTCACGTCCAAGAGACCCAGTACTTC.

The chain is built from TRBV5-8 and TRBJ1-5; D gene unclear. The CDR3 runs to 14 residues. Germline CDR1 SGHTS, CDR2 YDEGEE. V was cut by 0 bases and J by 7 bases, with 11 bases left in between. The CDR3: CASSLVRSYQPQHF. For the CDR3, the DNA is TGTGCCAGCAGCTTGGTCAGATCCTACCAGCCCCAGCATTTT.

The chain combines TRBV7-2 with TRBJ1-2, with 7 nucleotides matching TRBD1. The length of the CDR3 is 14 residues. Germline CDR1 SGHTA, CDR2 FQGNSA. Trimming cost V 5 bases and J 0 bases; bases outside gene matches: 3. The CDR3 reads CASSQGQTNYGYTF. CDR3 bases: TGTGCCAGCAGCCAGGGACAGACTAACTATGGCTACACCTTC.

The chain links TRBV11-2 to TRBJ1-2, with D perhaps matching TRBD1 (5 bases). Per the germline V gene, CDR1 is SGHAT and CDR2 is FQNNGV. Trimming took 1 base from V and 2 from J, leaving 17 bases between them. This CDR3 is 17 amino acids long. This CDR3 reads CASSLVPGQGLNYGYTF. The CDR3 nucleotides are TGTGCCAGCAGCTTAGTCCCAGGGCAGGGACTAAACTATGGCTACACCTTC.

V and J are TRBV10-3 and TRBJ2-3; D perhaps matches TRBD2 (6 bases). The germline V and J ends were trimmed by 4 bases and 4 bases, with 6 bases remaining between them. CDR3 size: 12 residues. From germline, CDR1 is ENHRY and CDR2 SYGVKD. The CDR3 here is CAISGGADTQYF. The DNA for the CDR3 is TGTGCCATCAGTGGGGGGGCAGATACGCAGTATTTT.

The gene calls are TRBV2 and TRBJ2-5; a weak D match, TRBD2 (6 bases). Germline loops: CDR1 SNHLY, CDR2 FYNNEI. Trimming cost V 4 bases and J 4 bases, with 16 bases left between them. This CDR3 contains 15 residues. CDR3 in DNA: TGTGCCAGCAGTGGATTGGGGGAGGTTGGAGAGACCCAGTACTTC. Amino acid sequence: CASSGLGEVGETQYF.

The genes are TRBV11-2 and TRBJ1-1; TRBD1 agrees at 7 bases. Germline V lookup: CDR1 SGHAT, CDR2 FQNNGV. V was clipped by 1 base and J by 8 bases; unmatched bases: 13. This CDR3 is 16 amino acids long. CDR3 nucleotides: TGTGCCAGCAGCTTAGGGAGGGGAGGGGGCGGAAGAGAAGCTTTCTTT. Translating gives CASSLGRGGGGREAFF.

This chain links TRBV27 with TRBJ2-3, with D perhaps matching TRBD2 (6 bases). The CDR3 spans 14 residues. V was cut by 4 bases and J by 4 bases, with 12 bases left in between. Germline V CDR1 and CDR2: MNHEY, SMNVEV (reference sequence). CDR3 DNA sequence: TGTGCCAGCAGTTATCCTAGCGTGCCAGATACGCAGTATTTT. Its protein is CASSYPSVPDTQYF.